This entry describes one T cell receptor (beta chain). Described treatment: around 19 received Ad26.COV2.S at low or high dose, single or two shots; 5 received placebo; per-sample allocation not given. Following the first vaccine or placebo injection, samples were taken on day 63. This sample is drawn from a study of Ad26.COV2.S vaccination and SARS-CoV-2 variants. The length of the CDR3 is 18 residues. J lost 5 bases, V lost 2 bases, and 8 bases had no gene match. From germline, CDR1 is SGHDT and CDR2 YYEEEE. Clones were read by immunoSEQ multiplex PCR, and TCRdb kept only the in-frame ones, dropping some. This sample has 320,000 or so clones, with roughly nine tenths found just once.

The rearrangement uses TRBV5-6 and TRBJ2-3, with 16 nucleotides matching TRBD2. The starting material was peripheral blood, obtained in a trial of Ad26.COV2.S vaccine versus placebo. The receptor was derived from a person between 18 and 59 years old who received the Ad26.COV2.S COVID-19 vaccine or a placebo. The CDR3 region has the DNA TGTGCCAGCAGCTTACGAATCGGGACTAGCGGGGGGGTAGATACGCAGTATTTT. Protein product: CASSLRIGTSGGVDTQYF. The variable domain in full, completed from reference TRBV5-6 and TRBJ2-3, reads DAGVTQSPTHLIKTRGQQVTLRCSPKSGHDTVSWYQQALGQGPQFIFQYYEEEERQRGNFPDRFSGHQFPNYSSELNVNALLLGDSALYLCASSLRIGTSGGVDTQYFGPGTRLTVL.